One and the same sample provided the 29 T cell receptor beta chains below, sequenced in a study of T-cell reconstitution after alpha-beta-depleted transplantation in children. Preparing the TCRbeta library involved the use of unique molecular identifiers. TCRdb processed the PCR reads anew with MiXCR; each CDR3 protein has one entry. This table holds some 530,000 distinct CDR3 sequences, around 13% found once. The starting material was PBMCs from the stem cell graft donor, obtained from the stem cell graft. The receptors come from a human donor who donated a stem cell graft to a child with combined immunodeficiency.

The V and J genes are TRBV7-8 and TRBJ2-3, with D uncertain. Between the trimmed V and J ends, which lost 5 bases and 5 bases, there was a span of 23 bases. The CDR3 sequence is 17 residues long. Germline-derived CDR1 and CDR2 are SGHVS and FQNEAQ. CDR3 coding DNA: TGTGCCAGCAGCCAGACTCCACCGGGCTACCGATTAGATACGCAGTATTTT. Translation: CASSQTPPGYRLDTQYF.

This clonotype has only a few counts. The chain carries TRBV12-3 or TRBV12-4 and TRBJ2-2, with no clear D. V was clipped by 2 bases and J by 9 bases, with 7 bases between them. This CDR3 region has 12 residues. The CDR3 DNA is TGTGCCAGCAGTTTATGGGCGAGGGAGCTGTTTTTT. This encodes CASSLWARELFF.

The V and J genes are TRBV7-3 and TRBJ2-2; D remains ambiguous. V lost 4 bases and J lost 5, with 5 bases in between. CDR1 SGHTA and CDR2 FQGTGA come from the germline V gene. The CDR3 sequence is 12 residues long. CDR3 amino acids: CASSSTTGELFF. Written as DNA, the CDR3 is TGTGCCAGCAGCTCCACTACCGGGGAGCTGTTTTTT.

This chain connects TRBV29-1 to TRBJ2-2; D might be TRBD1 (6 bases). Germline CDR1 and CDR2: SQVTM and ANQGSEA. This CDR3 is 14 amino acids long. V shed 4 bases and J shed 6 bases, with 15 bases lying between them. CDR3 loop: CSVGSSGAAGELFF. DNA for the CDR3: TGCAGCGTTGGATCGTCAGGGGCAGCCGGGGAGCTGTTTTTT.

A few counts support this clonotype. The CDR3 coding sequence is TGTGCCAGCGGGGGAACTAGCGGACCCTACAATGAGCAGTTCTTC. Residues: CASGGTSGPYNEQFF. The chain carries TRBV12-3 or TRBV12-4 and TRBJ2-1, with TRBD2 matching over 8 bases. Unmatched junction bases numbered 8, after V lost 8 bases and J lost 2 bases. This CDR3 has 15 amino acids.

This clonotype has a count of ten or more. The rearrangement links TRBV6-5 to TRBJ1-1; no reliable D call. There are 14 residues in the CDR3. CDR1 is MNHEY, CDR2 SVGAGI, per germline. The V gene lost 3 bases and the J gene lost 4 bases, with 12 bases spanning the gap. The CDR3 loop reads CASSYSPGPTEAFF. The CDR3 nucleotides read TGTGCCAGCAGTTATTCGCCTGGGCCCACTGAAGCTTTCTTT.

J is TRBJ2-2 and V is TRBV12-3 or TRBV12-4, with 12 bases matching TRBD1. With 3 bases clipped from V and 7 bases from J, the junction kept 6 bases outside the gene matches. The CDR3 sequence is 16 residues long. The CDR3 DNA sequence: TGTGCCAGCAGTTTCGGGACAGGGGGCATGGGCGGGGAGCTGTTTTTT. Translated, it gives CASSFGTGGMGGELFF.

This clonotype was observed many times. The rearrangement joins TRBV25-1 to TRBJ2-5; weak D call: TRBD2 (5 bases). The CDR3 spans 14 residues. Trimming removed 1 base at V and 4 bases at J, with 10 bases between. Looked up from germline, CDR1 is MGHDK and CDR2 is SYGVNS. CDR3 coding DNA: TGTGCCAGCAGTGAATGGAATGAGGGAGAGACCCAGTACTTC. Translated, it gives CASSEWNEGETQYF.

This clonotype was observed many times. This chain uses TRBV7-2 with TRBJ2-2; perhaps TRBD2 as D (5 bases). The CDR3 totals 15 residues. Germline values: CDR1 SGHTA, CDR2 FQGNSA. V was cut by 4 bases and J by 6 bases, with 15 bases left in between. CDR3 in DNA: TGTGCCAGCAGCTGGGCGGTGGTGAGGGCCGGGGAGCTGTTTTTT. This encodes CASSWAVVRAGELFF.

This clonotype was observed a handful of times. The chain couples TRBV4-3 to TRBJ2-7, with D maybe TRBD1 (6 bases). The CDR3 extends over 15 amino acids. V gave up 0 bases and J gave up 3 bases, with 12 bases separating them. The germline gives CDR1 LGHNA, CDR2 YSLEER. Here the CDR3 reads CASSQEIIGGYEQYF. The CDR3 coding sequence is TGCGCCAGCAGCCAAGAAATAATAGGGGGCTACGAGCAGTACTTC.

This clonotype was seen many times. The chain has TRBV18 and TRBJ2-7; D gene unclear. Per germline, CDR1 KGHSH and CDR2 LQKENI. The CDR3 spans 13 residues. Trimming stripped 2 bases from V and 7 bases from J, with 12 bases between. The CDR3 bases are TGTGCCAGCTCACCAGGGCACCGCTGGGAGCAGTACTTC. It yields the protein CASSPGHRWEQYF. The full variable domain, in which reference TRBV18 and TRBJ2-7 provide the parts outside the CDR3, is NAGVMQNPRHLVRRRGQEARLRCSPMKGHSHVYWYRQLPEEGLKFMVYLQKENIIDESGMPKERFSAEFPKEGPSILRIQQVVRGDSAAYFCASSPGHRWEQYFGPGTRLTVT.

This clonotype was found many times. CDR3 protein: CASMVSGANVLTF. The CDR3 nucleotides read TGTGCCAGCATGGTGTCTGGGGCCAACGTCCTGACTTTC. This rearrangement joins TRBV12-3 or TRBV12-4 to TRBJ2-6; D gene unclear. This CDR3 region has 13 residues. The V and J ends lost 7 bases and 1 base respectively, with 5 bases between them.

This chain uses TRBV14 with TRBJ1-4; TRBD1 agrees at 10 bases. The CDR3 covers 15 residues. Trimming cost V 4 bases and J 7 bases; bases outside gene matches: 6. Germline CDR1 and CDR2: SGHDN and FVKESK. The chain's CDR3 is CASSPRQGAGEKLFF. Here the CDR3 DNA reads TGTGCCAGCAGCCCTCGACAGGGGGCAGGTGAAAAACTGTTTTTT.

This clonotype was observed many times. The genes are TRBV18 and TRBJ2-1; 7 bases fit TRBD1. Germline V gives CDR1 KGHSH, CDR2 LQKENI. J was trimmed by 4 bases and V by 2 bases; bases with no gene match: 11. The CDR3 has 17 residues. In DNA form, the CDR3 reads TGTGCCAGCTCACCATCAATACAGGGGCAAGGATACAATGAGCAGTTCTTC. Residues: CASSPSIQGQGYNEQFF. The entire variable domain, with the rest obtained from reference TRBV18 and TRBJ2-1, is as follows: NAGVMQNPRHLVRRRGQEARLRCSPMKGHSHVYWYRQLPEEGLKFMVYLQKENIIDESGMPKERFSAEFPKEGPSILRIQQVVRGDSAAYFCASSPSIQGQGYNEQFFGPGTRLTVL.

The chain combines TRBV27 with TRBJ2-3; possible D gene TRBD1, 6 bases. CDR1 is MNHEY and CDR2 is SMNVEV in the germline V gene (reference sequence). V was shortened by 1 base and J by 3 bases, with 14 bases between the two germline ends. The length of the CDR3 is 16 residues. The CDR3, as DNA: TGTGCCAGCAGTTTATGGGTTGGGACAACGACAGATACGCAGTATTTT. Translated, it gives CASSLWVGTTTDTQYF.

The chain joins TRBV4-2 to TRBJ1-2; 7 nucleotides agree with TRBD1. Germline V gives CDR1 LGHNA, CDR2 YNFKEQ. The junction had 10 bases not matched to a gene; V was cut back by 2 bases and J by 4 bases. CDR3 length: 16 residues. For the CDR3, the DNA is TGTGCCAGCAGCCAATCTGGGACAGTCTCTCGCTATGGCTACACCTTC. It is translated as CASSQSGTVSRYGYTF.

CDR3 in DNA: TGTGCCAGCAGCTTAGATCTAGGGCGGGGGGTCTACAATGAGCAGTTCTTC. This sequence encodes CASSLDLGRGVYNEQFF. The chain recombines TRBV11-2 with TRBJ2-1; TRBD2 matches 8 bases. CDR1 is SGHAT, CDR2 FQNNGV, per germline. CDR3 length equals 17 residues. The J segment lost 3 bases and the V segment lost 0 bases, leaving 7 bases of the junction unmatched.

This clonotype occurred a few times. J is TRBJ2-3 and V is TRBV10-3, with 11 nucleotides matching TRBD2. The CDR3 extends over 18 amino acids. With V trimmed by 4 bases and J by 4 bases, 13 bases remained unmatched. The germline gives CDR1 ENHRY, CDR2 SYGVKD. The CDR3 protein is CAISGSSGRPGPPDTQYF. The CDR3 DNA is TGTGCCATCAGTGGGTCTAGCGGGAGGCCCGGTCCCCCAGATACGCAGTATTTT.

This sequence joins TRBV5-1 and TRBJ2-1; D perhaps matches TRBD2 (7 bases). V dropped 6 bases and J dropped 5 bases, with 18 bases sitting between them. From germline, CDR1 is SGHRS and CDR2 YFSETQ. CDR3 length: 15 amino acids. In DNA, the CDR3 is TGCGCCAGCATAGGGGGGGCCTGGTTCGACAATGAGCAGTTCTTC. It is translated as CASIGGAWFDNEQFF.

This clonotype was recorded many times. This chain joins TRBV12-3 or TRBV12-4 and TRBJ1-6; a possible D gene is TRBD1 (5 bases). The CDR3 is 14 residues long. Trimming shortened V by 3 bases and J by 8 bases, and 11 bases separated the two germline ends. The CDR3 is CASSFRPGDSPLHF. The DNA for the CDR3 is TGTGCCAGCAGTTTCCGCCCGGGGGATTCACCCCTCCACTTT.

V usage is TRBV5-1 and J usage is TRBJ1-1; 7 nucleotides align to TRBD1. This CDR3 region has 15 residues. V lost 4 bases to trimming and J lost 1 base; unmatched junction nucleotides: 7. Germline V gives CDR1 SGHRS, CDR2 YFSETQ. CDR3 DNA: TGCGCCAGCAGCCTCTGGGACAGCGGGAACACTGAAGCTTTCTTT. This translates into CASSLWDSGNTEAFF.

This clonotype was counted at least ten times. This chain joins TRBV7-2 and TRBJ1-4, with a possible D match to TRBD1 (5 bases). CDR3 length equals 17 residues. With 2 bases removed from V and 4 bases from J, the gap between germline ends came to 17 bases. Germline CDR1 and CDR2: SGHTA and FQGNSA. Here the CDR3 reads CASSLHSPRGGNEKLFF. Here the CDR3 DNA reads TGTGCCAGCAGCTTACACTCCCCTCGGGGGGGTAATGAAAAACTGTTTTTT.

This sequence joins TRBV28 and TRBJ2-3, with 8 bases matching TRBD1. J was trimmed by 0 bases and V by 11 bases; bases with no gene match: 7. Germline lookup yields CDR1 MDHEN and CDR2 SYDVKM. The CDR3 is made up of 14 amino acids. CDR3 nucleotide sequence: TGTGCCTGGGAGACAGGGGCTAGCACAGATACGCAGTATTTT. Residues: CAWETGASTDTQYF.

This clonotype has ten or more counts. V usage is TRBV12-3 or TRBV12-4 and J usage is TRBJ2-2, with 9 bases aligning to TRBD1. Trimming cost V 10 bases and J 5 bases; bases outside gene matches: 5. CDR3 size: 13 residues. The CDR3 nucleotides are TGTGCCATCGGGACAGGGTTGACCGGGGAGCTGTTTTTT. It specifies CAIGTGLTGELFF.

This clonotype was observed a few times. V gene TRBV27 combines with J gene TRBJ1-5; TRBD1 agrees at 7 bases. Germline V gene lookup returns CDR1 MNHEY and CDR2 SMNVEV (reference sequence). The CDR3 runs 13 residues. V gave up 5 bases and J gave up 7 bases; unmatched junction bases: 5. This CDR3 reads CASSTGVRQPQHF. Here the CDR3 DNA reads TGTGCCAGCAGTACAGGGGTCAGACAGCCCCAGCATTTT.

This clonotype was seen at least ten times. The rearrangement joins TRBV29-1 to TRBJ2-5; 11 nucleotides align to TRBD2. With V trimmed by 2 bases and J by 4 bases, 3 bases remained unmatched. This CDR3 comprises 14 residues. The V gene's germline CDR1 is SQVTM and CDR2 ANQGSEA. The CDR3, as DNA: TGCAGCGTTGAAACTAGCGGGAGTGTAGAGACCCAGTACTTC. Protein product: CSVETSGSVETQYF.

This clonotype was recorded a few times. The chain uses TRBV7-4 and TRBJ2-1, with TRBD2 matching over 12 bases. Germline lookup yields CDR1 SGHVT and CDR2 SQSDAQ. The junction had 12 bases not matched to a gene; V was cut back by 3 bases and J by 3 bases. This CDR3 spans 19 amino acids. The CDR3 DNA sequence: TGTGCCAGCAGCTTGGCCCCGGGACTAGCGGGCGTAGGCTACAATGAGCAGTTCTTC. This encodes CASSLAPGLAGVGYNEQFF.

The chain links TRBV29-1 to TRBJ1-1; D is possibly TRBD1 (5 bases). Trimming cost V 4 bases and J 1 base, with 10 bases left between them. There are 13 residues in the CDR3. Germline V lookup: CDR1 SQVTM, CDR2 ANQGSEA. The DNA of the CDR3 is TGCAGCGTTGGGGGGATATCGAACACTGAAGCTTTCTTT. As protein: CSVGGISNTEAFF.

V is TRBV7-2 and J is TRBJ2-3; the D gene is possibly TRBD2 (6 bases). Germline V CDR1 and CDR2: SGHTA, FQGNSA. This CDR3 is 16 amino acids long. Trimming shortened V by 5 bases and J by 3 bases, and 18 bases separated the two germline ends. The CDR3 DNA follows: TGTGCCAGCAGCACTCACCGGGACTGGGAAACAGATACGCAGTATTTT. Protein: CASSTHRDWETDTQYF.